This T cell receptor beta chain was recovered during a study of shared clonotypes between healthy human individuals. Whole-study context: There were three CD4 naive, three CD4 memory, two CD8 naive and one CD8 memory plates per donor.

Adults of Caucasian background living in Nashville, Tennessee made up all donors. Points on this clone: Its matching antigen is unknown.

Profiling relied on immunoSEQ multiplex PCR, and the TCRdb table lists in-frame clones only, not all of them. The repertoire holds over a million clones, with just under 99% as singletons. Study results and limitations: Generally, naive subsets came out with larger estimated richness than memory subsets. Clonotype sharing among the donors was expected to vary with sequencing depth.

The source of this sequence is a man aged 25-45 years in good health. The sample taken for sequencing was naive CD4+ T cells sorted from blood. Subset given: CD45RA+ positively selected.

This chain's CDR3 is CASIALGGPNTGELFF. In DNA, the CDR3 is TGTGCCAGCATAGCCCTCGGGGGGCCGAACACCGGGGAGCTGTTTTTT. This sequence joins TRBV28 and TRBJ2-2, with a possible D match to TRBD2 (7 bases). V was pared by 7 bases and J by 0 bases, with 15 bases between. The germline V gene encodes CDR1 MDHEN and CDR2 SYDVKM. This CDR3 has 16 amino acids.